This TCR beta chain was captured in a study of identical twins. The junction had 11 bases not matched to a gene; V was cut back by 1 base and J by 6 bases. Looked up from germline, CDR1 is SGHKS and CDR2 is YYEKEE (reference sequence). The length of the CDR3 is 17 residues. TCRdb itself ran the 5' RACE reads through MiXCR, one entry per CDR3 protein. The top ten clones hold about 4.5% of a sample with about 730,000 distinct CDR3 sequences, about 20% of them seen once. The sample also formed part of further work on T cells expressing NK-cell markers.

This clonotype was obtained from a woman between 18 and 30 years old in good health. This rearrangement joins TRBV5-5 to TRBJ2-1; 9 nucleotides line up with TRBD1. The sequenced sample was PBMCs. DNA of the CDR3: TGTGCCAGCAGCTTGTGGCCCGGGACAGGGACGGCCAATGAGCAGTTCTTC. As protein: CASSLWPGTGTANEQFF.